One and the same sample provided the 21 T cell receptor beta chains below, sequenced in a study of blood T cell repertoires in COVID-19. The data were produced by immunoSEQ multiplex PCR, yet TCRdb's version contains in-frame clones alone and is incomplete. This table has about 200,000 clones, 94% appearing once. Sequencing was carried out using peripheral blood. Source of these receptors: a man under 40 with COVID-19, enrolled during active disease.

This rearrangement joins TRBV3-1 (or the pseudogene TRBV3-2) to TRBJ2-7; 9 positions agree with TRBD1. V was pared by 5 bases and J by 3 bases, with 8 bases of the junction left unmatched. The CDR3 totals 15 residues. Germline assignment: CDR1 LGHDT and CDR2 YNNKEL (reference sequence). The CDR3 DNA follows: TGTGCCAGCAGCGAACCGGGACAGGGCCGCTACGAGCAGTACTTC. This translates into CASSEPGQGRYEQYF.

The genes are TRBV12-3 or TRBV12-4 and TRBJ1-1; 7 bases are shared with TRBD1. The CDR3 extends over 13 amino acids. The trim removed 3 bases at V and 5 bases at J, leaving 3 bases unmatched. CDR3 DNA sequence: TGTGCCAGCAGTTTCACAGGGGTGACTGAAGCTTTCTTT. Protein: CASSFTGVTEAFF.

The V gene is TRBV19, the J gene TRBJ2-7, with D possibly being TRBD2 (6 bases). Trimming pared 4 bases from V and 7 bases from J, leaving 23 bases between. The CDR3 is 16 amino acids. Germline CDR1 and CDR2: LNHDA and SQIVND (reference sequence). In DNA, the CDR3 is TGTGCCAGTAGTACCCCCGGGACTTCTGTCGTTATGGAGCAGTACTTC. Translation: CASSTPGTSVVMEQYF.

V and J are TRBV11-2 and TRBJ1-2; D is unresolved. V shed 1 base and J shed 0 bases, with 9 bases lying between them. The CDR3 is 15 residues long. Germline-derived CDR1 and CDR2 are SGHAT and FQNNGV. For the CDR3, the DNA is TGTGCCAGCAGCTTAGTTACCCTAGCTAACTATGGCTACACCTTC. It encodes CASSLVTLANYGYTF.

The rearrangement links TRBV6-5 to TRBJ2-7; D gene ambiguous. Trimming stripped 4 bases from V and 6 bases from J, with 10 bases between. The CDR3 is 12 residues long. Germline CDR1 and CDR2: MNHEY and SVGAGI. The CDR3 DNA sequence: TGTGCCAGCAGTTCCGAGATTCGCGAGCAGTACTTC. Its translation: CASSSEIREQYF.

This chain joins TRBV2 and TRBJ2-1; 12 positions agree with TRBD2. V shed 4 bases, J shed 4 bases, and the junction held 5 bases outside the gene matches. Per the germline V gene, CDR1 is SNHLY and CDR2 is FYNNEI. The CDR3 contains 16 residues. In DNA form, the CDR3 reads TGTGCCAGCAGTGCTCTAGCGGGGGGGCAATACAATGAGCAGTTCTTC. Protein product: CASSALAGGQYNEQFF.

In its sample, this clone was seen once. This rearrangement joins TRBV9 to TRBJ2-1; 13 bases line up with TRBD2. From germline, CDR1 is SGDLS and CDR2 YYNGEE. There are 15 residues in the CDR3. V shed 8 bases, J shed 7 bases, and the junction held 9 bases outside the gene matches. CDR3 bases: TGTGCCAGTACGTCGACTAGCGGGGGGCGGAATGAGCAGTTCTTC. Translation: CASTSTSGGRNEQFF.

The rearrangement links TRBV5-4 to TRBJ2-5, with 7 nucleotides matching TRBD2. The CDR3 has 16 residues. Germline V CDR1 and CDR2: SGHNT, YYREEE (reference sequence). J lost 0 bases, V lost 2 bases, and 7 bases had no gene match. This chain's CDR3 is CASSLPGRVDQETQYF. For the CDR3, the DNA is TGTGCCAGCAGCTTACCGGGGAGGGTGGACCAAGAGACCCAGTACTTC.

The chain links TRBV27 to TRBJ2-7; 14 positions match TRBD2. The ends lost 2 bases at V and 4 bases at J; junction bases unmatched: 10. Germline assignment: CDR1 MNHEY and CDR2 SMNVEV (reference sequence). The CDR3 spans 18 residues. The CDR3 protein is CASSLLPGLAGGRYEQYF. In DNA, the CDR3 is TGTGCCAGCAGTTTACTACCAGGACTAGCGGGGGGTAGGTACGAGCAGTACTTC.

The chain carries TRBV6-5 and TRBJ1-3; 8 bases agree with TRBD1. CDR3 length equals 14 residues. CDR1 MNHEY and CDR2 SVGAGI come from the germline V gene. After removal of 6 bases from V and 3 bases from J, the junction contained 4 bases not matched to a gene. The CDR3 DNA follows: TGTGCCAGCAGCCCCACAGGGGGTGGAAACACCATATATTTT. This codes for CASSPTGGGNTIYF.

This chain uses TRBV5-4 with TRBJ2-6; the match to TRBD1 covers 10 bases. V gave up 4 bases and J gave up 0 bases; unmatched junction bases: 7. The length of the CDR3 is 18 residues. CDR1 is SGHNT, CDR2 YYREEE, per germline (reference sequence). CDR3 in DNA: TGTGCCAGCAGCCCAAGGACAGGGGGGATCTCTGGGGCCAACGTCCTGACTTTC. Its translation is CASSPRTGGISGANVLTF. Complete variable domain (other parts from reference TRBV5-4 and TRBJ2-6): ETGVTQSPTHLIKTRGQQVTLRCSSQSGHNTVSWYQQALGQGPQFIFQYYREEENGRGNFPPRFSGLQFPNYSSELNVNALELDDSALYLCASSPRTGGISGANVLTFGAGSRLTVL.

This clone was seen a single time. The chain combines TRBV10-2 with TRBJ2-3; 11 nucleotides agree with TRBD2. CDR3 length: 16 amino acids. The germline V gene has CDR1 WSHSY and CDR2 SAAADI. V shed 6 bases, J shed 0 bases, and the junction held 5 bases outside the gene matches. DNA for the CDR3: TGCGCCAGCAGGGCCGGGACTAGCGGCAGCACAGATACGCAGTATTTT. It translates to CASRAGTSGSTDTQYF.

The CDR3 nucleotides read TGTGCCAGCTCACCTCGGGACAGGGTGGCTTCACCCCTCCACTTT. Translated, it gives CASSPRDRVASPLHF. The chain recombines TRBV18 with TRBJ1-6; 9 nucleotides agree with TRBD1. V trimming: 3 bases; J trimming: 9 bases; junction bases outside the gene matches: 6. Germline V gene data show CDR1 as KGHSH and CDR2 as LQKENI. This CDR3 is 15 amino acids long.

The chain is built from TRBV2 and TRBJ2-1; D not certain. The germline CDR1 and CDR2 sequences are SNHLY and FYNNEI. This CDR3 region has 11 residues. Trimming removed 9 bases from V and 10 bases from J, with 13 bases in between. The CDR3 here is CASTDNREQFF. The CDR3 bases are TGTGCCAGTACCGACAATAGGGAGCAGTTCTTC. The whole variable domain, filled in from reference TRBV2 and TRBJ2-1, reads EPEVTQTPSHQVTQMGQEVILRCVPISNHLYFYWYRQILGQKVEFLVSFYNNEISEKSEIFDDQFSVERPDGSNFTLKIRSTKLEDSAMYFCASTDNREQFFGPGTRLTVL.

This clone was counted once. The V call is TRBV2, the J call TRBJ2-3; the match to TRBD2 covers 11 bases. This CDR3 comprises 15 residues. Germline V lookup: CDR1 SNHLY, CDR2 FYNNEI. The ends lost 2 bases at V and 4 bases at J; junction bases unmatched: 2. CDR3 coding DNA: TGTGCCAGCAGTGAAACGGGACTAGCGGCAGATACGCAGTATTTT. Translated: CASSETGLAADTQYF.

The chain is built from TRBV5-1 and TRBJ1-2; D remains ambiguous. Trimming took off 1 base at V and 5 bases at J, with 15 bases between the two ends. This CDR3 has 15 residues. Germline assignment: CDR1 SGHRS and CDR2 YFSETQ. The CDR3 nucleotides are TGCGCCAGCAGCTTGTTGGTGGCAGATTCTTATGGCTACACCTTC. This sequence encodes CASSLLVADSYGYTF.

This sequence joins TRBV7-9 and TRBJ1-2; D not resolved. CDR1 and CDR2 (germline): SEHNR, FQNEAQ (reference sequence). The length of the CDR3 is 16 residues. Trimming removed 4 bases from V and 4 bases from J, with 19 bases in between. The CDR3 DNA reads as TGTGCCAGCAGCTCACCTGAGAGGGATGTTTCCTATGGCTACACCTTC. As protein: CASSSPERDVSYGYTF.

The chain has TRBV11-3 and TRBJ2-1; weak D call: TRBD2 (5 bases). Germline-derived CDR1 and CDR2 are SGHNT and YENEEA. V was trimmed by 2 bases and J by 1 base, leaving 9 bases between them. The CDR3 length is 15 residues. This CDR3 is CASSLMGSSYNEQFF. Here the CDR3 DNA reads TGTGCCAGCAGCTTAATGGGGAGTTCCTACAATGAGCAGTTCTTC.

This clone showed up just a few times. The chain combines TRBV6-6 with TRBJ1-1, with 7 bases that match TRBD1. This CDR3 contains 17 residues. Germline assignment: CDR1 MNHNY and CDR2 SVGAGI (reference sequence). V lost 5 bases and J lost 1; bases outside the gene matches: 13. The CDR3 bases are TGTGCCAGCAGTCCATTGACAAGGGGGCGCACGAACACTGAAGCTTTCTTT. This codes for CASSPLTRGRTNTEAFF.

The chain is built from TRBV5-4 and TRBJ2-1; possible D gene TRBD2, 6 bases. V was pared by 4 bases and J by 9 bases, with 11 bases between. CDR1 SGHNT and CDR2 YYREEE come from the germline V gene (reference sequence). This CDR3 spans 12 amino acids. CDR3: CASSEGEAEQFF. The CDR3 bases are TGTGCCAGCAGCGAAGGGGAGGCTGAGCAGTTCTTC.

The chain recombines TRBV5-1 with TRBJ1-6; tentative D call: TRBD1 (5 bases). Trimming removed 4 bases at V and 7 bases at J, with 12 bases between. The CDR3 extends over 14 amino acids. From germline, CDR1 is SGHRS and CDR2 YFSETQ. The CDR3 is CASSPRVDNSPLHF. As DNA, the CDR3 is TGCGCCAGCAGCCCCAGGGTAGACAATTCACCCCTCCACTTT.